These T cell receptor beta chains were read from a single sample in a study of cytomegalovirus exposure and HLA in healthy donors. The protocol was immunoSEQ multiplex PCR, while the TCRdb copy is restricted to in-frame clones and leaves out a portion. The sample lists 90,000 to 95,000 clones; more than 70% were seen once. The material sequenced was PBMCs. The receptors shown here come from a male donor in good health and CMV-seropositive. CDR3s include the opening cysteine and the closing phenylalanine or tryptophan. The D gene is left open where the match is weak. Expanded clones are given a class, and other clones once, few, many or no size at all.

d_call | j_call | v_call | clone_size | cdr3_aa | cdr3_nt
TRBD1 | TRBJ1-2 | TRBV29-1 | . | CSVGTGPNSNYGYTF | TGCAGCGTTGGGACAGGGCCTAACTCTAACTATGGCTACACCTTC
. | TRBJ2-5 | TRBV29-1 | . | CSVATLESGTQYF | TGCAGCGTTGCGACCCTGGAATCAGGGACCCAGTACTTC
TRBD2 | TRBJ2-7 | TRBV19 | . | CASSGRAWIEQYF | TGTGCCAGTAGCGGGAGGGCCTGGATCGAGCAGTACTTC
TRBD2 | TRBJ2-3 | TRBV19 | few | CATKRGGQTDTQYF | TGTGCCACCAAGCGGGGGGGCCAGACAGATACGCAGTATTTT
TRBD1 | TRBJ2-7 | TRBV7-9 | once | CASSNSGQGYYEQYF | TGTGCCAGCAGCAATTCGGGACAGGGATACTACGAGCAGTACTTC
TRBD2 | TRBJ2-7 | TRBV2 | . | CASRAWTSGRQYF | TGTGCCAGCAGGGCTTGGACTAGCGGGAGGCAGTACTTC
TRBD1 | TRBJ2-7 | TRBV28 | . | CASSKTNPTGIYEQYF | TGTGCCAGCAGTAAGACAAACCCGACAGGGATCTACGAGCAGTACTTC
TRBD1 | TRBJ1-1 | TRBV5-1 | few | CASSLGGQGTEAFF | TGCGCCAGCAGCTTGGGAGGACAGGGCACTGAAGCTTTCTTT
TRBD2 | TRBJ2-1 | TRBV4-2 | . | CASSQLTSGRENEQFF | TGTGCCAGCAGCCAATTAACTAGCGGGAGGGAGAATGAGCAGTTCTTC
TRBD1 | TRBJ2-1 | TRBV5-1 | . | CASSWTGTGGQGKFF | TGCGCCAGCAGCTGGACCGGGACAGGGGGCCAGGGGAAGTTCTTC
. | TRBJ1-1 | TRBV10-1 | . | CASRVGDMNTEAFF | TGCGCCAGCAGAGTAGGGGATATGAACACTGAAGCTTTCTTT
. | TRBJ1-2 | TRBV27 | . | CASSWAGDYGYTF | TGTGCCAGCAGTTGGGCAGGGGACTATGGCTACACCTTC
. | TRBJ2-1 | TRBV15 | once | CATSRERGMAQFF | TGTGCCACCAGCAGAGAACGAGGAATGGCGCAGTTCTTC
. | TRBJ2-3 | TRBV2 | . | CASSEGPHSTDTQYF | TGTGCCAGCAGTGAAGGCCCACATAGCACAGATACGCAGTATTTT
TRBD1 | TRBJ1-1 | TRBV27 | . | CASKRAGGETEAFF | TGTGCCAGCAAGCGGGCAGGGGGCGAGACTGAAGCTTTCTTT
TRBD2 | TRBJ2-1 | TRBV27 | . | CASSLGTSGRLGEQFF | TGTGCCAGCAGTTTAGGGACTAGCGGGAGACTGGGTGAGCAGTTCTTC
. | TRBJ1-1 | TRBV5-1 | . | CASSLEARGTTEAFF | TGCGCCAGCAGCTTGGAGGCCAGGGGAACCACTGAAGCTTTCTTT
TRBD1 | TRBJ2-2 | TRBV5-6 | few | CASSLQGSGELFF | TGTGCCAGCAGCTTACAGGGGTCCGGGGAGCTGTTTTTT
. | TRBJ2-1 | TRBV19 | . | CASTPADSYNEQFF | TGTGCCAGTACACCAGCGGATTCCTACAATGAGCAGTTCTTC
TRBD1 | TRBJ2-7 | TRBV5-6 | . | CASRSRDRGREQYF | TGTGCCAGCAGGTCCCGGGACAGGGGACGCGAGCAGTACTTC
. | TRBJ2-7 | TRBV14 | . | CASSQLFTGSNEQYF | TGTGCCAGCAGCCAATTGTTTACAGGTAGTAACGAGCAGTACTTC
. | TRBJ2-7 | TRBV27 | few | CASSPYSDSYEQYF | TGTGCCAGCAGTCCATACAGTGATTCCTACGAGCAGTACTTC
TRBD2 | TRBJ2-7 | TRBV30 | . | CAWSAGVGNYYQYF | TGTGCCTGGAGCGCGGGGGTGGGGAATTATTACCAGTACTTC
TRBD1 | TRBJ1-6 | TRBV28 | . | CASSPPGQGDNSPLHF | TGTGCCAGCAGTCCCCCGGGACAGGGTGACAATTCACCCCTCCACTTT
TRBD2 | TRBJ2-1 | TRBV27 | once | CASSFIAGVPFF | TGTGCCAGCAGTTTCATAGCGGGAGTCCCGTTCTTC
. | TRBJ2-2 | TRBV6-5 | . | CASSYSWDLNTGELFF | TGTGCCAGCAGTTACTCCTGGGACTTGAACACCGGGGAGCTGTTTTTT
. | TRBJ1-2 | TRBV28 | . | CAITPRGTYGYTF | TGTGCCATAACGCCCAGGGGAACCTATGGCTACACCTTC
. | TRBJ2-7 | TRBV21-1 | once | CASSTSRDRGRLSHEQYF | TGTGCCAGCAGCACCTCCCGGGACAGGGGGCGCTTAAGCCACGAGCAGTACTTC
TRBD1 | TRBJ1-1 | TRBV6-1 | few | CASSVQGAVTEAFF | TGTGCCAGCAGTGTACAGGGGGCTGTCACTGAAGCTTTCTTT
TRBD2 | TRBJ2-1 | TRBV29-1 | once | CSVGLAVYNEQFF | TGCAGCGTTGGACTAGCGGTCTACAATGAGCAGTTCTTC
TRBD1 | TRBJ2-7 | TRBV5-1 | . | CASSLAGGWAGGPHEQYF | TGCGCCAGCAGCCTGGCGGGCGGGTGGGCAGGGGGCCCCCACGAGCAGTACTTC
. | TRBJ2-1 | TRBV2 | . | CASSEPFYNEQFF | TGTGCCAGCAGTGAACCATTCTACAATGAGCAGTTCTTC
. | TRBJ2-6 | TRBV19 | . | CASSIEGAGANVLTF | TGTGCCAGTAGTATAGAGGGGGCGGGGGCCAACGTCCTGACTTTC
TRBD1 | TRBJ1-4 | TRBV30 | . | CAWSTGTGSNEKLFF | TGTGCCTGGAGTACTGGGACAGGGAGTAATGAAAAACTGTTTTTT
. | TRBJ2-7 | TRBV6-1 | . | CASSEDTGGGSYEQYF | TGTGCCAGCAGTGAAGATACGGGGGGCGGTAGCTACGAGCAGTACTTC
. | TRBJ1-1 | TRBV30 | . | CACQEDSYGTEAFF | TGTGCCTGCCAAGAGGACTCCTACGGCACTGAAGCTTTCTTT
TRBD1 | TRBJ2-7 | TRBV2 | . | CASTRDRGHEQYF | TGTGCCAGCACCCGGGACAGGGGGCACGAGCAGTACTTC
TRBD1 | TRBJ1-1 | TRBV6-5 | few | CASSLRTGGNTEAFF | TGTGCCAGCAGTTTACGGACAGGGGGGAACACTGAAGCTTTCTTT
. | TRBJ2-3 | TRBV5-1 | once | CASSGTVTDTQYF | TGCGCCAGCAGCGGGACTGTCACAGATACGCAGTATTTT
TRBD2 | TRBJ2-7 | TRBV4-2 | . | CASSQAGGDSSYEQYF | TGTGCCAGCAGCCAGGCCGGGGGGGATAGCTCCTACGAGCAGTACTTC
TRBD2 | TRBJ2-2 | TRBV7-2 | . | CASSPQGGAGGNTGELFF | TGTGCCAGCAGCCCCCAGGGGGGAGCGGGGGGGAACACCGGGGAGCTGTTTTTT